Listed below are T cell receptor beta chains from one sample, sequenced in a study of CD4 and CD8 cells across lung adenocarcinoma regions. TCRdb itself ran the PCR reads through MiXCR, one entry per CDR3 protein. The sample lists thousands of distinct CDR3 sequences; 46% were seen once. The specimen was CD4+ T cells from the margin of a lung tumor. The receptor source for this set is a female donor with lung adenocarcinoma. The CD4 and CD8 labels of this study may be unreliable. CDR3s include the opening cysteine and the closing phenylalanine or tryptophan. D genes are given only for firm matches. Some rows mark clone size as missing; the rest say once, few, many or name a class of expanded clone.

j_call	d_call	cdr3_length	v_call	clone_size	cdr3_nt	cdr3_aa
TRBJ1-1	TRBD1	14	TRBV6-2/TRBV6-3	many	TGTGCCAGCAGTTACGGGACAGGGAACACTGAAGCTTTCTTT	CASSYGTGNTEAFF
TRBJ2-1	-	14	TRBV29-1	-	TGCAGCGGTTGGGGGCAAAAGGGCCCAGATGAGCAGTTCTTC	CSGWGQKGPDEQFF
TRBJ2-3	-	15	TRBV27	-	TGTGCCGGGGGTATCGGGGGCGGTGCCACAGATACGCAGTATTTC	CAGGIGGGATDTQYF
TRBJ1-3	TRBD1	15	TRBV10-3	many	TGTGCCATCAGTGGAGACAGGGTTTTTGGAAACACCATATATTTT	CAISGDRVFGNTIYF
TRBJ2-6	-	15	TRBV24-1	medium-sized	TGTGCCACCAGTGACGGGGCAGCTGGGGCCAACGTCCTGACTTTC	CATSDGAAGANVLTF
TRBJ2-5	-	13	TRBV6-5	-	TGTGCCAGCAGTTACTCGAGCTTCGAGACCCAGTACTTC	CASSYSSFETQYF
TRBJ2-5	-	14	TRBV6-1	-	TGTGCCAGCAGTGATATCGTTCAGACTGAGACCCAGTACTTC	CASSDIVQTETQYF
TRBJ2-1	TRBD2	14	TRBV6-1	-	TGTGCCAGCAAAAGGGCGGGAGTAAGGAATGAGCAGTTCTTC	CASKRAGVRNEQFF
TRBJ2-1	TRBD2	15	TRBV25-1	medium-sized	TGTGCCAGCATCGGTAGCGGGAGGGGGATCAATGAGCAGTTCTTC	CASIGSGRGINEQFF
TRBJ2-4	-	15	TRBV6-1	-	TGTGCCAGCAGTGCGGGGCTGTGGGCCAAAAATACGCAGTACTTT	CASSAGLWAKNTQYF
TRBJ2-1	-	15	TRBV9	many	TGTGCCAGCAGCCCCTCCGGGGGGCGGGCTAGCGAGCAGTTCTTC	CASSPSGGRASEQFF
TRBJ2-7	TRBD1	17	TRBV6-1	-	TGTGCCAGCAGTGAATATAACTGGGGACAGGGCTCCTACGAGCAGTACTTC	CASSEYNWGQGSYEQYF
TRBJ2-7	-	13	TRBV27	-	TGTGCCAGGGGGCTGCGAGCCACAGATATGCAGTACTTC	CARGLRATDMQYF
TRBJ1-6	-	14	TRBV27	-	TGTGCCAGCAGTTTATTTGGGGGGCTATCACCCCTCCACTTT	CASSLFGGLSPLHF
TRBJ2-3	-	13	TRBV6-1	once	TGTGCCAGCATGTATAGGAATACAGAGACGCAGTATTTC	CASMYRNTETQYF
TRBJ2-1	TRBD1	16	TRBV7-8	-	TGTGCCAGCAGCGCCCTCCACAGGGGGCTTGACTACGAGCAGTTCTTC	CASSALHRGLDYEQFF
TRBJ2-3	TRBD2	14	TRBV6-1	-	TGTGCCAGCAGACTAGCGGGAGGCACAGATACGCAGTATTTT	CASRLAGGTDTQYF
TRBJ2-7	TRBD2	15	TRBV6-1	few	TGTGCCAGCAGACCGGGACTAGCGGGAGTGTACGAGCAGTACTTC	CASRPGLAGVYEQYF
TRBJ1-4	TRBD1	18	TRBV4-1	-	TGCGCCAGCAGCCCACTCTATCTCGTTGGCAGGGGGTTCGAAAAACTGTTTTTT	CASSPLYLVGRGFEKLFF
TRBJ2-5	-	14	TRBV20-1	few	TGCAGTGCTAGCGCCAGTCTACTCAGGCCTGAGCAGTACTTC	CSASASLLRPEQYF
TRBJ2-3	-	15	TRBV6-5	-	TGTTCCGGGAGGTACGGGGGCCGGGACACAGAGACCCAGTATTTC	CSGRYGGRDTETQYF
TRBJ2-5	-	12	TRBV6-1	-	TGTGCCAGCAGGCCCGTCGGAGAGACCCAGTACTTC	CASRPVGETQYF
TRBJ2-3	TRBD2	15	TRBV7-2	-	TGTGCCAGCAGCTTAGTAGCGGGTGGCACAGATACGCAGTATTTT	CASSLVAGGTDTQYF
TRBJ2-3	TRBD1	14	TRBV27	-	TGTGCCGGCAGGGGGCTGTGCGGCAAAAACATTCAGTATTTT	CAGRGLCGKNIQYF
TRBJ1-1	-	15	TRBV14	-	TGTGCCAGCAGCCAAGGGCTGGCAGGGAAAACTGAAGCTTTCTTT	CASSQGLAGKTEAFF
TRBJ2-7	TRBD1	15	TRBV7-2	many	TGTGCCAGCAGCTTGGGCGGGACAGGGGGATACGAGCAGTACTTC	CASSLGGTGGYEQYF
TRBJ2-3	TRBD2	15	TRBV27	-	TGTGCCAGCAGATTCCGGACTAGGAGCACAGATAAGCAGTATTTC	CASRFRTRSTDKQYF
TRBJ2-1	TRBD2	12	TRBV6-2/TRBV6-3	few	TGTGCCAGCAGCTTCGGACTAGCGGGATTTTTCTTC	CASSFGLAGFFF
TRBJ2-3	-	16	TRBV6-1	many	TGTGCCAGCAGGGGGCAAACCCGCACCGACACAGATACGCAGTATTTT	CASRGQTRTDTDTQYF
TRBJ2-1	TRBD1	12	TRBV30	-	TGTGCCTACCACAGGGGGCTCAATGAGCAGTTCTTC	CAYHRGLNEQFF
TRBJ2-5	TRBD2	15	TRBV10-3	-	TGTGCCGGGGGGGAAGGGGCACGAGACACAGATACGCAGTACTTC	CAGGEGARDTDTQYF
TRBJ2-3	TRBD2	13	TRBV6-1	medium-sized	TGTGCCAGCCGCCGGGCTAGCGGGACAGTGCAGTATTTT	CASRRASGTVQYF
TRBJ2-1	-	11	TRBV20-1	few	TGCAGTGCCGCTAGAGGACGTGAGCAGTTCTTC	CSAARGREQFF
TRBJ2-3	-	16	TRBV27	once	TGTGCCAGCAGAGTTAAGGGGCTGGGAGTAACAGATACGCAGTATTTC	CASRVKGLGVTDTQYF
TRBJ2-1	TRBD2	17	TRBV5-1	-	TGCGCCAGCAGCGCGGGACCGCTAGCGGGTGGTGTAGATGAGCAGTTCTTC	CASSAGPLAGGVDEQFF
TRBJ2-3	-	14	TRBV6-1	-	TGTGCCAGCAGCGGGCGGGGAAGCACAGATGCGCAGTATTTT	CASSGRGSTDAQYF
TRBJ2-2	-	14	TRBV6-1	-	TGTGCCAGCAGCCTGGGGGGCCGCTCCGAGGCGCTGTATTTT	CASSLGGRSEALYF